This T cell receptor (beta chain) was retrieved from a study of blood T cell repertoires in COVID-19. About the research overall: Sites in the United States, Italy and Spain provided acute and convalescent COVID-19 samples. The analysed material was cDNA or gDNA that came from T cells, B-cell-depleted T cells, or PBMCs.

Germline CDR1 LNHDA, CDR2 SQIVND (reference sequence). The CDR3 has 13 residues. Trimming removed 2 bases from V and 4 bases from J, with 8 bases in between. Original handling: Using reference gene primer amplification, nucleated cell counts were estimated. Libraries were prepared by immunoSEQ multiplex PCR; TCRdb keeps only in-frame clonotypes and omits some of them. V, J and clone size were drawn from that table, and D and trimming were deduced from the DNA. Among roughly 160,000 clones listed, 80% to 90% were seen once. Enrolled during active infection, Seattle patients were then followed longitudinally.

The receptor was derived from a woman aged 50 to 60 with COVID-19, enrolled during active disease. Source material: peripheral blood. The V and J genes are TRBV19 and TRBJ1-1; perhaps TRBD1 as D (6 bases). The CDR3 nucleotides read TGTGCCAGTAGTATACAACAGGGCACTGAAGCTTTCTTT. It yields the protein CASSIQQGTEAFF.